The clone carrying this TCR beta chain occurred once. The assay was immunoSEQ multiplex PCR, and TCRdb's table has in-frame clones only and misses some. The sample records about 63,000 clones, 65% to 90% being singletons. This CDR3 spans 16 amino acids. The germline V gene has CDR1 GTSNPN and CDR2 SVGIG (reference sequence). V dropped 1 base and J dropped 8; count of bases not matched to a gene: 9. The sample originates from a study of control samples from healthy donors and cancer patients. The receptor was derived from a man in his forties in good health. The sample was blood. The chain joins TRBV30 to TRBJ2-1; TRBD2 aligns across 12 bases. The CDR3 loop reads CAWSEASGGASDEQFF. The CDR3 coding sequence is TGTGCCTGGAGTGAAGCTAGCGGGGGGGCCTCCGATGAGCAGTTCTTC.